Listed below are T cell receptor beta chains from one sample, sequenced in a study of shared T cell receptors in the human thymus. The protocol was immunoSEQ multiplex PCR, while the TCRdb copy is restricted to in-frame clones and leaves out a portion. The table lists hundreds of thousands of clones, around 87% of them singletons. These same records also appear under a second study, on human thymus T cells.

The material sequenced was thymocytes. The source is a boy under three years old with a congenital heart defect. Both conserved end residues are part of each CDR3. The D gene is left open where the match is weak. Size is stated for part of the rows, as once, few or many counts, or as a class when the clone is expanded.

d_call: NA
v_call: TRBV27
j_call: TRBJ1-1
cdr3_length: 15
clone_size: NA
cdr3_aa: CASSLLSRVNTEAFF
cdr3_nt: TGTGCCAGCAGTTTATTATCCAGGGTGAACACTGAAGCTTTCTTT

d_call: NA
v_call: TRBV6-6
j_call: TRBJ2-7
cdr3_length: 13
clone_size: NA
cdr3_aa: CASSYWGPYEQYF
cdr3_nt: TGTGCCAGCAGTTATTGGGGCCCCTACGAGCAGTACTTC

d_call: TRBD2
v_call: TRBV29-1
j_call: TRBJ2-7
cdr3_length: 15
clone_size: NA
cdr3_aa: CSVELRMAGGREQYF
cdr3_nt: TGCAGCGTTGAATTAAGGATGGCGGGAGGGCGCGAGCAGTACTTC

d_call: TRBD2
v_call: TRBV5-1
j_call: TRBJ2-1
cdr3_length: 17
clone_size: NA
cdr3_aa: CASSLGGLVGGYNEQFF
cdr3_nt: TGCGCCAGCAGCTTGGGGGGACTAGTAGGGGGTTACAATGAGCAGTTCTTC

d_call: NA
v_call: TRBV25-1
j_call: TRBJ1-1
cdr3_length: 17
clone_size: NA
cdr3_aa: CASSESRPVGHDTEAFF
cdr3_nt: TGTGCCAGCAGTGAATCGCGCCCGGTAGGACATGACACTGAAGCTTTCTTT

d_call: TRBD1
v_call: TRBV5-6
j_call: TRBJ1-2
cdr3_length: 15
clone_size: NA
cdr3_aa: CASSFPGTDYHGYTF
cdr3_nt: TGTGCCAGCAGCTTTCCCGGGACAGATTACCATGGCTACACCTTC

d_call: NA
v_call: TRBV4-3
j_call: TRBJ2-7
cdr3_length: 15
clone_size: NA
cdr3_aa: CASSQGVAPSYEQYF
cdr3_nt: TGCGCCAGCAGCCAAGGAGTAGCGCCCTCCTACGAGCAGTACTTC

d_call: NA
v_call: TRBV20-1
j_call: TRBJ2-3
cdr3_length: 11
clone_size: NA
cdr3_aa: CSTQGTDTQYF
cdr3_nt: TGCAGCACCCAGGGAACAGATACGCAGTATTTT

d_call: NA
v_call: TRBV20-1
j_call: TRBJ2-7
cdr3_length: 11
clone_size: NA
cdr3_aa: CSARASYEQYF
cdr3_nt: TGCAGTGCGCGGGCCAGCTACGAGCAGTACTTC

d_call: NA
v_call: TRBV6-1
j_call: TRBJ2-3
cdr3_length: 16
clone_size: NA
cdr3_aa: CASSACDRSCTDTQYF
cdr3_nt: TGTGCCAGCAGTGCGTGCGACAGGTCCTGCACAGATACGCAGTATTTT

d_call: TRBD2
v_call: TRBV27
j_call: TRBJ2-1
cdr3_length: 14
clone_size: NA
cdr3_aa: CASSGLAGNNEQFF
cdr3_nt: TGTGCCAGCAGCGGACTAGCGGGAAACAATGAGCAGTTCTTC

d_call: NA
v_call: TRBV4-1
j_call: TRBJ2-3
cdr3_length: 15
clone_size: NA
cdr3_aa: CASRQARNTTDTQYF
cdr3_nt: TGCGCCAGCAGACAAGCCAGGAATACCACAGATACGCAGTATTTT

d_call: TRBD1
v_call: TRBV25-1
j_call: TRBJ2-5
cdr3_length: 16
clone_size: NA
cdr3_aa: CASSEYTPGQQETQYF
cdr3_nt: TGTGCCAGCAGTGAATATACCCCGGGACAGCAAGAGACCCAGTACTTC

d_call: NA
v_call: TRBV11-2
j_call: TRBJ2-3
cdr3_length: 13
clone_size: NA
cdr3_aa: CASSWPGEDTQYF
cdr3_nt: TGTGCCAGCAGCTGGCCAGGGGAAGATACGCAGTATTTT

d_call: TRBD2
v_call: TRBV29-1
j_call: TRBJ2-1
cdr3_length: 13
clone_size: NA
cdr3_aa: CSVLAGGPNEQFF
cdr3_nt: TGCAGCGTTCTAGCGGGAGGGCCCAATGAGCAGTTCTTC

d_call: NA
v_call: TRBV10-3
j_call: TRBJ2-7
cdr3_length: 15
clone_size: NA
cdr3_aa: CAIRAGGTDYYEQYF
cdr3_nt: TGTGCCATCAGGGCCGGGGGAACGGACTACTACGAGCAGTACTTC

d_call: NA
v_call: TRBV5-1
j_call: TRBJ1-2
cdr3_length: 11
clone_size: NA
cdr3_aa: CASSSDHGYTF
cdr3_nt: TGCGCCAGCAGCAGCGACCATGGCTACACCTTC

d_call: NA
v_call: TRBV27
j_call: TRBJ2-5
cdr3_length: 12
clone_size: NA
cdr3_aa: CASGECGETQYF
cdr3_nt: TGTGCCAGCGGGGAGTGCGGAGAGACCCAGTACTTC

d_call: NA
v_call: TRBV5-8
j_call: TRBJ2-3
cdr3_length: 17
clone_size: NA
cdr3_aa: CASSLMQGSLNTDTQYF
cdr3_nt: TGTGCCAGCAGCTTGATGCAGGGTTCCCTTAACACAGATACGCAGTATTTT

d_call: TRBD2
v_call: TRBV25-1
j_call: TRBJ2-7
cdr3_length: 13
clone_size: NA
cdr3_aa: CATANSGSGEQYF
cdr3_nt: TGTGCCACCGCTAATAGCGGGAGTGGCGAGCAGTACTTC

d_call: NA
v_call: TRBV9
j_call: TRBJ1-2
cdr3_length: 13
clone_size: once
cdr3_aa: CASSEGANYGYTF
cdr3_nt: TGTGCCAGCAGCGAAGGAGCTAACTATGGCTACACCTTC

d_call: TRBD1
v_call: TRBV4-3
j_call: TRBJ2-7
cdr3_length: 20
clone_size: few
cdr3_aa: CASSQEVPGGLASEIYEQYF
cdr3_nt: TGCGCCAGCAGCCAAGAAGTTCCAGGGGGCTTGGCTAGCGAGATCTACGAGCAGTACTTC

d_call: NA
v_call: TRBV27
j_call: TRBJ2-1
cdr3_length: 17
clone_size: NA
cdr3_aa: CASSFFPPPSSYNEQFF
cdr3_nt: TGTGCCAGCAGTTTTTTCCCGCCACCGAGCTCCTACAATGAGCAGTTCTTC

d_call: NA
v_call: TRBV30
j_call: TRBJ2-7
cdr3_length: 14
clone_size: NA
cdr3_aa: CAGDYGQGGCEQYF
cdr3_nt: TGTGCCGGGGACTATGGACAGGGAGGGTGCGAGCAGTACTTC

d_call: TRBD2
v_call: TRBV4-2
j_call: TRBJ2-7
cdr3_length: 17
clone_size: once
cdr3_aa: CASSQGASSGNIDEQYF
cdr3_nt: TGTGCCAGCAGCCAAGGCGCATCTAGCGGGAATATCGACGAGCAGTACTTC

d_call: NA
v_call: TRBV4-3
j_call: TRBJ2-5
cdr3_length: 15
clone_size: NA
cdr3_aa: CASSQDKSCQETQYF
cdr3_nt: TGCGCCAGCAGCCAAGATAAGAGCTGCCAAGAGACCCAGTACTTC

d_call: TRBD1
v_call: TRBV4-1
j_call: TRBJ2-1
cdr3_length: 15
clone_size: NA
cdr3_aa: CASSPDRGDRGEQFF
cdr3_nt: TGCGCCAGCAGCCCGGACAGGGGGGATCGCGGTGAGCAGTTCTTC

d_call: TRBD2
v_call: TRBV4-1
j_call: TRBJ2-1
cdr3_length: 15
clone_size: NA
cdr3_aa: CASSPARTSHNEQFF
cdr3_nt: TGCGCCAGCAGCCCGGCTCGGACTAGCCACAATGAGCAGTTCTTC

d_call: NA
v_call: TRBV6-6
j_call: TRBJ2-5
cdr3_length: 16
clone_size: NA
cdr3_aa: CASSRRSSGLRETQYF
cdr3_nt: TGTGCCAGCAGTCGACGCTCAAGCGGTCTAAGGGAGACCCAGTACTTC

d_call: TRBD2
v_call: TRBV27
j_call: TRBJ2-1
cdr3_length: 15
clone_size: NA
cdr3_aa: CASSLGTSGNNEQFF
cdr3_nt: TGTGCCAGCAGTTTAGGGACTAGCGGGAACAATGAGCAGTTCTTC

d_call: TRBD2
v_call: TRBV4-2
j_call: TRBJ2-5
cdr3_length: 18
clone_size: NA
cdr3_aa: CASSHLAGTSGGGETQYF
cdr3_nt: TGTGCCAGCAGCCACCTTGCCGGGACTAGCGGAGGTGGGGAGACCCAGTACTTC

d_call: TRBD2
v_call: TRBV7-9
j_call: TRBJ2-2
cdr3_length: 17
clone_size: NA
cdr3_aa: CASSFPAGGPPSGELFF
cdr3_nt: TGTGCCAGCAGCTTCCCAGCGGGAGGGCCCCCCTCCGGGGAGCTGTTTTTT

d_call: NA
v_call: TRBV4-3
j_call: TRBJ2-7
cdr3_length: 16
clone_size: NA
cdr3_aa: CASSQGQDAKRYEQYF
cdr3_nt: TGCGCCAGCAGCCAAGGTCAAGACGCGAAGAGGTACGAGCAGTACTTC

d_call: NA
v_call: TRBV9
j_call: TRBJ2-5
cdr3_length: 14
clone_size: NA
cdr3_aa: CASSVGSLQETQYF
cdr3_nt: TGTGCCAGCAGCGTAGGGAGCCTCCAAGAGACCCAGTACTTC

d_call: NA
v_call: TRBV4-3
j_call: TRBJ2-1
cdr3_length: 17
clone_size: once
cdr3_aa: CASSQDQGKRSYNEQFF
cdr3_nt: TGCGCCAGCAGCCAAGATCAGGGTAAGCGTTCCTACAATGAGCAGTTCTTC

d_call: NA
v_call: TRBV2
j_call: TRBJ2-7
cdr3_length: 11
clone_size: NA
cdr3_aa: CAARGLYEQYF
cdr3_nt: TGTGCCGCGCGGGGGCTATACGAGCAGTACTTC

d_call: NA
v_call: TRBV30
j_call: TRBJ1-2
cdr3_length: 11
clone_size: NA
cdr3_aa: CACTGWSGYTF
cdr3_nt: TGTGCCTGTACAGGGTGGAGTGGCTACACCTTC

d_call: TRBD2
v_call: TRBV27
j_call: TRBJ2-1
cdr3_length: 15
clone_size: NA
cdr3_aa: CASSLWTSEIDEQFF
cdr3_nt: TGTGCCAGCAGTTTATGGACTAGCGAGATCGATGAGCAGTTCTTC

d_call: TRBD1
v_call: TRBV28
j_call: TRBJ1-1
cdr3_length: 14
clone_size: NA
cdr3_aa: CASSLDRTNTEAFF
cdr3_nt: TGTGCCAGCAGTTTGGACAGGACGAACACTGAAGCTTTCTTT

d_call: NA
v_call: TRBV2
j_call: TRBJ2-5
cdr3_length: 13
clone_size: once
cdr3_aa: CASSEGGEAFQYF
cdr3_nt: TGTGCCAGCAGTGAAGGGGGGGAGGCTTTCCAGTACTTC

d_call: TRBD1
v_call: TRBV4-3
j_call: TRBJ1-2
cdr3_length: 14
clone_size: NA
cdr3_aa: CASSLDRGGGGYTF
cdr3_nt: TGCGCCAGCAGCCTGGACAGGGGAGGGGGCGGCTACACCTTC

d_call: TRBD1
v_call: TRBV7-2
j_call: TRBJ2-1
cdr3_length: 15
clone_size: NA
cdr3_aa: CASSLVGQVYNEQFF
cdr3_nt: TGTGCCAGCAGCTTAGTCGGACAGGTCTACAATGAGCAGTTCTTC

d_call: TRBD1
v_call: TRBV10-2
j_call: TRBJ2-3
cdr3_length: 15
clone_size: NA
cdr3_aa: CASSEPGTVTDTQYF
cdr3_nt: TGCGCCAGCAGTGAGCCGGGGACAGTCACAGATACGCAGTATTTT

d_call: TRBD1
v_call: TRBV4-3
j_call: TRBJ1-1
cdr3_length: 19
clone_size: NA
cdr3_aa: CASSQDPPWTGMENTEAFF
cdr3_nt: TGCGCCAGCAGCCAAGATCCCCCCTGGACAGGGATGGAGAACACTGAAGCTTTCTTT

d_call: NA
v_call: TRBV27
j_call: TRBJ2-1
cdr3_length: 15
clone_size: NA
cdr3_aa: CASSLTGRGVNEQFF
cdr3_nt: TGTGCCAGCAGTTTAACCGGGAGAGGGGTCAATGAGCAGTTCTTC